The entry that follows covers one T cell receptor beta chain sequence. Its binding antigen is unknown. One base away there is no much larger clone; base qualities are not given. The data belong to a study of CD8+ T cells in alopecia areata (dated by TCRdb to 2016 to 2019). Regarding the research as a whole: The treated patients, all with moderate-to-severe alopecia areata, were enrolled in an open-label pilot trial of oral tofacitinib given at 5 to 10 mg twice daily. Tofacitinib was administered for 6 to 18 months, and 6 months of follow-up off drug were then conducted to assess delayed response and recurrence. Disease severity in treated patients was measured with the SALT score, which quantifies the percentage of affected scalp surface area. High-throughput TCRbeta sequencing was used to examine T cell clonal expansion in alopecia areata in both the C3H/HeJ mouse model and human patients. In humans, TCRbeta sequencing was performed on scalp tissue and on sorted CD4+ and CD8+ peripheral blood T cells from healthy controls and from patients with patchy or totalis/universalis alopecia areata. Tofacitinib-treated patients had biopsies at baseline and at 4 and 24 weeks of treatment, with a later scalp biopsy in several patients. Scalp clonality was compared across normal scalp (n=4), patchy alopecia areata scalp (n=8), and alopecia totalis/universalis scalp (n=8). RNA was extracted with the PAXgene miRNA kit for fixed scalp, the miRNeasy kit for PBMCs, and the RNeasy kit for mouse skin. TCRbeta CDR3 regions were amplified by immunoSEQ multiplex PCR using 35 Vbeta forward and 13 Jbeta reverse primers.

The germline V gene (reference sequence) gives CDR1 as GTSNPN and CDR2 as SVGIG. V is pared back by 2 bases and J by 4 bases, with 8 bases lying between the germline termini. CDR3 length: 12 amino acids, cysteine to phenylalanine. The read is trimmed to its CDR3 DNA, 36 bases read in frame from base 1. Taken with the paper, the label for time point translates to: roughly 26 weeks on oral tofacitinib. The treatment or condition label corresponds to: oral pan-JAK inhibitor, 5-10 mg twice daily. Lesional scalp punch biopsies and peripheral blood were obtained from alopecia areata patients. After PBMCs were isolated by density centrifugation and stained for CD3, CD4 and CD8, a FACSAria was used to sort CD4+ and CD8+ T cells. The library relied on the immunoSEQ multiplex PCR assay. RNA was extracted from all samples and reverse transcribed into cDNA, which served as template for TCR sequencing. SuperScript III was used for first-strand cDNA synthesis, primed with a 2:1 mix of oligo-dT and random hexamers. A synthetic immune receptor repertoire was used to assess amplification bias, and residual bias was removed computationally. In the original analysis: Raw reads were preprocessed to remove errors, and CDR3 was defined according to IMGT conventions as the region from the conserved cysteine to phenylalanine. Clonality was computed as 1 minus the Shannon entropy, with the entropy normalized by log2 of the number of productive unique TCRs. Scalp TCRbeta sequences were cross-referenced with sorted blood CD4 and CD8 repertoires so that the CD4 or CD8 identity of scalp clones could be inferred. TCRdb mirrors the immuneACCESS table, restricted to in-frame sequences. Some clones are absent from its copies; in checked studies, under half trace to an unresolved V gene, and the reason for the others is unknown. That table is the source of V, J and clone size, and D and trimming were worked out from the DNA. The sample yields over 150,000 clones; approximately 57% were counted once. The ten largest make up around 14% of the sample.

The paper's findings and limits, for the study overall: Shared TCR sequences between patients were less evident than in mice, which may be partly attributable to HLA diversity in the patient population. Because the treated cohort was small and included a single nonresponder, larger studies are needed to assess links between baseline CD8+ expansion and response. Unlike mouse skin, where gammadelta T cells dominate, normal human skin contains resident alphabeta T cells that get sequenced too, which complicates analysis of the scalp TCR repertoire. During tofacitinib treatment, many expanded lesional clones stuck around in both scalp and blood, and this persistence may partly explain why relapse happens after treatment is stopped. Higher clonality and more expanded CD8+ clones were observed in lesional scalp than in normal scalp, particularly in alopecia totalis/universalis, a finding suggestive of antigenic drive. Tofacitinib significantly lowered scalp clonality and the number of expanded CD8+ clones among the top 100 scalp clones.

The chain couples TRBV30 to TRBJ1-2; the D gene assignment is ambiguous. The specimen comprised CD4+ T cells sorted from blood, sampled at week 24, from a patient treated with tofacitinib. This receptor was obtained from a human donor with alopecia areata. The DNA sequence reads TGTGCCTGGAGTCGCTACGTCTATGGCTACACCTTC. This sequence encodes CAWSRYVYGYTF.